The source of this T cell receptor beta chain is a study of blood T cell repertoires in COVID-19. V lost 3 bases to trimming and J lost 3 bases, with 9 bases between them. This CDR3 has 13 residues. The germline V gene has CDR1 SGHTA and CDR2 FQGNSA. This clone was counted a few times. The method was immunoSEQ multiplex PCR; TCRdb's version includes in-frame clones alone and lacks a portion of them. The table has approximately 130,000 clones, around 80% seen once. The TCR originated in a human donor in a cohort sampled during active COVID-19. V usage is TRBV7-2 and J usage is TRBJ2-7, with D hard to call. Sequenced input: peripheral blood. The CDR3 region is CASSFGRSYEQYF. The DNA of the CDR3 is TGTGCCAGCAGCTTTGGGCGAAGCTACGAGCAGTACTTC.